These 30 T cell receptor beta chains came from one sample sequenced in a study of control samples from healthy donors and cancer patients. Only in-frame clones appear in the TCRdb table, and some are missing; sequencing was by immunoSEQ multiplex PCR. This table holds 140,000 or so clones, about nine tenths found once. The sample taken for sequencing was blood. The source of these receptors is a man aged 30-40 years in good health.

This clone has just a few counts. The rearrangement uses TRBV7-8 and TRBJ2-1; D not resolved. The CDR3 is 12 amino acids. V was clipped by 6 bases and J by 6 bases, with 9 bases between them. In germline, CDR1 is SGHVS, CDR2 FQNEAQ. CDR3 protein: CASSFIRNEQFF. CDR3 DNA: TGTGCCAGCAGTTTTATCCGCAATGAGCAGTTCTTC.

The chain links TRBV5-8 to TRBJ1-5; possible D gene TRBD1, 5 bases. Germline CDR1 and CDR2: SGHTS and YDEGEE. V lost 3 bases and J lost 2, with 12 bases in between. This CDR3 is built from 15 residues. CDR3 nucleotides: TGTGCCAGCAGCTCCCAGGGATTGGGCAATCAGCCCCAGCATTTT. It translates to CASSSQGLGNQPQHF. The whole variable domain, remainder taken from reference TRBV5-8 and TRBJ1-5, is EAGVTQSPTHLIKTRGQQATLRCSPISGHTSVYWYQQALGLGLQFLLWYDEGEERNRGNFPPRFSGRQFPNYSSELNVNALELEDSALYLCASSSQGLGNQPQHFGDGTRLSIL.

This CDR3 is CASSPTTNTGELFF. The CDR3 DNA is TGTGCCAGCAGCCCGACTACGAACACCGGGGAGCTGTTTTTT. This chain links TRBV11-2 with TRBJ2-2; D perhaps matches TRBD2 (5 bases). The CDR3 has 14 residues. Germline CDR1 and CDR2: SGHAT and FQNNGV. With 5 bases removed from V and 0 bases from J, the gap between germline ends came to 7 bases.

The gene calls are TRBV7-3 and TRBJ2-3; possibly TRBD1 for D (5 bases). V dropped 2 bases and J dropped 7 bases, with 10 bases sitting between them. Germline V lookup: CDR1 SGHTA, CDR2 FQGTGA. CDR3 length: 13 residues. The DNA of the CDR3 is TGTGCCAGCAGCTTAGGGGCTGAGTATACGCAGTATTTT. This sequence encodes CASSLGAEYTQYF.

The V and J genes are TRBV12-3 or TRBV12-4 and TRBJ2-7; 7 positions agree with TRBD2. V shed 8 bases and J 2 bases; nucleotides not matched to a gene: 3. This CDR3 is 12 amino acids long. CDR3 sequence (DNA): TGTGCCAGCGGTGGGGGGGCCTACGAGCAGTACTTC. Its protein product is CASGGGAYEQYF.

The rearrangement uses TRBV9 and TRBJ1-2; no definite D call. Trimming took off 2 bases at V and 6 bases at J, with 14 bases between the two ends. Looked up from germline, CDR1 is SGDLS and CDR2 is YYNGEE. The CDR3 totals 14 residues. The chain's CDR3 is CASSVLPGVDGYTF. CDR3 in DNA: TGTGCCAGCAGCGTGCTTCCAGGAGTCGATGGCTACACCTTC.

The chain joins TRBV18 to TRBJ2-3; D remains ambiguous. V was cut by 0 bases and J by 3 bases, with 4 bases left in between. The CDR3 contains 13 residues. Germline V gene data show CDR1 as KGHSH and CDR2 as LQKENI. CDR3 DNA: TGTGCCAGCTCACCACCGAAAACAGATACGCAGTATTTT. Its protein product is CASSPPKTDTQYF.

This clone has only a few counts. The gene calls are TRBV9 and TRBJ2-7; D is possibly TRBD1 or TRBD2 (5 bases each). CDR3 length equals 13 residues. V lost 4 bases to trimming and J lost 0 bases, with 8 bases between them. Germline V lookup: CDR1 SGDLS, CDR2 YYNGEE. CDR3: CASSRDPSYEQYF. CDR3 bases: TGTGCCAGCAGCCGGGACCCCTCCTACGAGCAGTACTTC.

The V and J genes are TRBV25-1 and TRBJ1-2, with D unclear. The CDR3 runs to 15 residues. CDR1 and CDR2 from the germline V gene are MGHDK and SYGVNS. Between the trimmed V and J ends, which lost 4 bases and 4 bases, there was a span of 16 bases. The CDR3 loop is CASSGTAGTPYGYTF. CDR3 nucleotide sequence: TGTGCCAGCAGTGGAACGGCGGGTACCCCCTATGGCTACACCTTC.

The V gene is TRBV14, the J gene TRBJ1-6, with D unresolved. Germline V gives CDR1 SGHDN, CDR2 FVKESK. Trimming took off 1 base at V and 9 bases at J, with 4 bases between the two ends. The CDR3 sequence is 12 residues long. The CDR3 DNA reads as TGTGCCAGCAGCCAAGGACCTTCACCCCTCCACTTT. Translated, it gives CASSQGPSPLHF.

DNA of the CDR3: TGTGCCACTAGCGGGAGGGCCCACGAGCAGTACTTC. Translation gives CATSGRAHEQYF. The chain recombines TRBV6-5 with TRBJ2-7; 12 positions agree with TRBD2. Germline V gene sequence: CDR1 MNHEY, CDR2 SVGAGI. J lost 5 bases, V lost 10 bases, and 3 bases had no gene match. The CDR3 is made up of 12 amino acids.

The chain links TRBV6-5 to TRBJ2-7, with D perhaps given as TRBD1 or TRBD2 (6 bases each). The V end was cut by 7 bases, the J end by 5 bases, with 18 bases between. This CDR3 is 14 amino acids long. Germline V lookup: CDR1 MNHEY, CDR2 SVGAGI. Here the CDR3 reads CASNPPRGPNEQYF. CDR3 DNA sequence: TGTGCCAGCAATCCCCCACGGGGGCCCAACGAGCAGTACTTC.

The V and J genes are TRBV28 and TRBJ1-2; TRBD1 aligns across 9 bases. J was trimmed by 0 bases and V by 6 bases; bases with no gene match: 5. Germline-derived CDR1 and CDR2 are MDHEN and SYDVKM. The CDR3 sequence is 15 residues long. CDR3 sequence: CASRGGTGPNYGYTF. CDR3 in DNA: TGTGCCAGCAGGGGGGGGACAGGGCCTAACTATGGCTACACCTTC.

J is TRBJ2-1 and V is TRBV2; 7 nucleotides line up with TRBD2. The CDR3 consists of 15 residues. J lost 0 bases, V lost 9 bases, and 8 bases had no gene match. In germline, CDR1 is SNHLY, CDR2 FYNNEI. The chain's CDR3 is CARREGLSSYNEQFF. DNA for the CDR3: TGTGCCAGGAGGGAGGGACTTAGCTCCTACAATGAGCAGTTCTTC.

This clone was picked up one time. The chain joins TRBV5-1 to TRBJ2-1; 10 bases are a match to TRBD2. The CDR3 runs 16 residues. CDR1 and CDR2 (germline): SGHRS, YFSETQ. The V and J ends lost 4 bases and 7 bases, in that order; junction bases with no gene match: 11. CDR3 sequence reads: CASSPAPSGGPNEQFF. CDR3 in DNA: TGCGCCAGCAGCCCGGCCCCTAGCGGGGGCCCTAATGAGCAGTTCTTC.

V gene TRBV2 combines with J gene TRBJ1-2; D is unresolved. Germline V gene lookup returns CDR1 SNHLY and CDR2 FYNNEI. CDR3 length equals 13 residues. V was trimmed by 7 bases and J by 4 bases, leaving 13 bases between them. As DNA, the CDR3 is TGTGCCAGCATAGGGTCCCCCCGCTATGGCTACACCTTC. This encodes CASIGSPRYGYTF.

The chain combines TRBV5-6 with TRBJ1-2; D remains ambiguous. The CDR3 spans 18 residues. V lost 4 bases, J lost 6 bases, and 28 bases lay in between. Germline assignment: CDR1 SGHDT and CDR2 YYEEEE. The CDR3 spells CASSPYKSKGIKVDGYTF. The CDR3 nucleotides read TGTGCCAGCAGCCCCTATAAATCTAAGGGCATAAAGGTTGATGGCTACACCTTC.

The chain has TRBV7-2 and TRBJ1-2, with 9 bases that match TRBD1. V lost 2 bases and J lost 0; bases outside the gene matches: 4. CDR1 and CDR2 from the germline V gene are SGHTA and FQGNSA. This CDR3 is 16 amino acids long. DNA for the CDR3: TGTGCCAGCAGCTTAAGGGACAGGGTTGCTAACTATGGCTACACCTTC. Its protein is CASSLRDRVANYGYTF.

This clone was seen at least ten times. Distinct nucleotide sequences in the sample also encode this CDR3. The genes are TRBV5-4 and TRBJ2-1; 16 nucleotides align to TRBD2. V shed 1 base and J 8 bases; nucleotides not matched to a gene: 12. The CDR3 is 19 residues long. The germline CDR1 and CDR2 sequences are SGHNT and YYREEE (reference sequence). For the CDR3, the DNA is TGTGCCAGCAGCTTGCCCCTAGGGGGACTAGCGGGGGGGCGGGATGAGCAGTTCTTC. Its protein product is CASSLPLGGLAGGRDEQFF.

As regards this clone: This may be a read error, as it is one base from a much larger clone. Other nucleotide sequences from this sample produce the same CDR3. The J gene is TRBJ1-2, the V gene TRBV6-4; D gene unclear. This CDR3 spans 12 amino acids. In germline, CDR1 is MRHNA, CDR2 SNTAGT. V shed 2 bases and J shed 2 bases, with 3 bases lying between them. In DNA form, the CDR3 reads TGTGCCAGCAGTGACAGGAACTATGGCTACACCTTC. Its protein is CASSDRNYGYTF.

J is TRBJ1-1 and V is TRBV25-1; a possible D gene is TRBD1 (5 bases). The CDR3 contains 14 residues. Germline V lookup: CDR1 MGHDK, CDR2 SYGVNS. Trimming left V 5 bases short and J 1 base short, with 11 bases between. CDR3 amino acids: CASSPFGGNTEAFF. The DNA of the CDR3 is TGTGCCAGCAGTCCCTTTGGGGGGAACACTGAAGCTTTCTTT.

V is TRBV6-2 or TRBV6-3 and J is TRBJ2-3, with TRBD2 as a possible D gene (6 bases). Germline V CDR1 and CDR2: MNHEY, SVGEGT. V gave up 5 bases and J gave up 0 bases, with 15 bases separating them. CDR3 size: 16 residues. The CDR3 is CASSKLTGLSTDTQYF. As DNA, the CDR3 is TGTGCCAGCAGTAAATTAACGGGACTCAGCACAGATACGCAGTATTTT.

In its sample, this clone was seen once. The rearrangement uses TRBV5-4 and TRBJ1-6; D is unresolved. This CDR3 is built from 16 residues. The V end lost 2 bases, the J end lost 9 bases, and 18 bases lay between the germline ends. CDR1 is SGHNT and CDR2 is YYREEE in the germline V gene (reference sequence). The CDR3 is CASSFAGPRGGSPLHF. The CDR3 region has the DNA TGTGCCAGCAGCTTCGCCGGGCCGCGAGGAGGTTCACCCCTCCACTTT.

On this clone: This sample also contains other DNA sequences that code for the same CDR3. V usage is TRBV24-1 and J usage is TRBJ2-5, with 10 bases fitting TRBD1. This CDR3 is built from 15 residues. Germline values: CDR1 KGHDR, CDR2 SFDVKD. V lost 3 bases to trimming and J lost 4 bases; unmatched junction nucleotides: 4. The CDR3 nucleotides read TGTGCCACCAGTGATCCGGGACAGGGGCGAGAGACCCAGTACTTC. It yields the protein CATSDPGQGRETQYF.

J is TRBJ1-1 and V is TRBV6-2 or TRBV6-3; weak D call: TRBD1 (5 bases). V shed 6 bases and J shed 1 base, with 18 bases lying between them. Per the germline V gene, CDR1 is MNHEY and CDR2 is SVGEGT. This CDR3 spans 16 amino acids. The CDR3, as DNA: TGTGCCAGCAGCCCTCACAGGCCCCGAGGGAACACTGAAGCTTTCTTT. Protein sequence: CASSPHRPRGNTEAFF.

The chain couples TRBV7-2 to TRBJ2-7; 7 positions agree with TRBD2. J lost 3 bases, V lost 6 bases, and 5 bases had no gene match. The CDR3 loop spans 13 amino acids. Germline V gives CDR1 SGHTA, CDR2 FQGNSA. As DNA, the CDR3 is TGTGCCAGCAGTCAACTAGCGTACTACGAGCAGTACTTC. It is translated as CASSQLAYYEQYF.

This chain's CDR3 is CASSITGAPGLFF. Here the CDR3 DNA reads TGTGCCAGTAGTATCACAGGGGCGCCTGGACTGTTTTTT. The chain links TRBV19 to TRBJ1-4, with TRBD1 matching 7 bases. Unmatched junction bases numbered 8, after V lost 3 bases and J lost 13 bases. This CDR3 is 13 amino acids long. Germline V lookup: CDR1 LNHDA, CDR2 SQIVND (reference sequence).

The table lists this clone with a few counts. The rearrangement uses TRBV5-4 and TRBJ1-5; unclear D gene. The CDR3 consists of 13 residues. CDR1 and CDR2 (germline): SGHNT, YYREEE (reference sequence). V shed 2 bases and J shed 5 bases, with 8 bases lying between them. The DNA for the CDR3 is TGTGCCAGCAGCTTCGGTGTAGATCAGCCCCAGCATTTT. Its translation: CASSFGVDQPQHF.

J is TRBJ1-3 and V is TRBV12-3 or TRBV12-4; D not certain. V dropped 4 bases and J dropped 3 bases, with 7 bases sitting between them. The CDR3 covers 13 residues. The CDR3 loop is CASSYGSGNTIYF. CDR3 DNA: TGTGCCAGCAGTTACGGGAGTGGAAACACCATATATTTT.

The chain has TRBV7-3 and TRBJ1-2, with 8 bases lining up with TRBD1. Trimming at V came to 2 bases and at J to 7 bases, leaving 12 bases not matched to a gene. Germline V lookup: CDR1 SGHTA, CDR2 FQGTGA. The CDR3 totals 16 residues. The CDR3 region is CASSLGSRQGAGGYTF. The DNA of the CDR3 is TGTGCCAGCAGCTTAGGCTCCCGGCAGGGGGCTGGTGGCTACACCTTC.